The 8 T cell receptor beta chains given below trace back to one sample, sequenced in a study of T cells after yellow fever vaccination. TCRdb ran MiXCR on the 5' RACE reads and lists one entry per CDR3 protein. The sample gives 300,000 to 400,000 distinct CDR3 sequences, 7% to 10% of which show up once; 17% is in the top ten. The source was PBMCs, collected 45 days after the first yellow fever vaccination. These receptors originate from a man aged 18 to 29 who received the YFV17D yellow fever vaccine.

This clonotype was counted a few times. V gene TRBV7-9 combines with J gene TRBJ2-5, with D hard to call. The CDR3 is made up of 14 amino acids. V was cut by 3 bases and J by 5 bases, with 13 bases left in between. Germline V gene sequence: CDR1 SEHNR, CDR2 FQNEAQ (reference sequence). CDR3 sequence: CASSFPSEPETQYF. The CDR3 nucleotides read TGTGCCAGCAGCTTTCCGTCTGAGCCTGAGACCCAGTACTTC.

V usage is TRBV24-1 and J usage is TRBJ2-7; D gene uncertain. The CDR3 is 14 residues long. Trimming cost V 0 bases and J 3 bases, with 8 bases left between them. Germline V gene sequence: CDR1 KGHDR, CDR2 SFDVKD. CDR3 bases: TGTGCCACCAGTGATTTGAACGGATACTACGAGCAGTACTTC. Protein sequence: CATSDLNGYYEQYF.

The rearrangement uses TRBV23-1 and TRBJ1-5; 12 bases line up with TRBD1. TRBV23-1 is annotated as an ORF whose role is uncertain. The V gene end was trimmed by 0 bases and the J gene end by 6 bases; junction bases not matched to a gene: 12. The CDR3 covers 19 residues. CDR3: CASSQSSGTGGRSAQPQHF. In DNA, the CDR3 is TGCGCCAGCAGTCAATCCTCAGGGACAGGGGGCCGGTCAGCTCAGCCCCAGCATTTT.

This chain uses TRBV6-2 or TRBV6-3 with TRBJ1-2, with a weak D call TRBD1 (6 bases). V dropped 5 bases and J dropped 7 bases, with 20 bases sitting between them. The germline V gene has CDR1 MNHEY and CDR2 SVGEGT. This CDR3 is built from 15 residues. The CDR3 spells CASSPSQGRLTGYTF. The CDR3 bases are TGTGCCAGCAGTCCCTCCCAGGGGCGATTAACTGGCTACACCTTC.

In DNA form, the CDR3 reads TGTGCCAGCAGCCCCACGATTGGCACCGGGGAGCTGTTTTTT. Its translation: CASSPTIGTGELFF. The rearrangement uses TRBV7-3 and TRBJ2-2, with unresolved D. Trimming shortened V by 5 bases and J by 4 bases, and 11 bases separated the two germline ends. CDR3 size: 14 residues. CDR1 SGHTA and CDR2 FQGTGA come from the germline V gene. Based on the CDR3 plus reference TRBV7-3 and TRBJ2-2, the full variable domain is GAGVSQTPSNKVTEKGKYVELRCDPISGHTALYWYRQSLGQGPEFLIYFQGTGAADDSGLPNDRFFAVRPEGSVSTLKIQRTERGDSAVYLCASSPTIGTGELFFGEGSRLTVL.

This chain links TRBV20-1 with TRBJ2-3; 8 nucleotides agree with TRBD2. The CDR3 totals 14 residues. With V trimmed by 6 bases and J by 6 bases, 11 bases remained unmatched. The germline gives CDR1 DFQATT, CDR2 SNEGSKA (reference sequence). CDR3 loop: CSARGLGPRDTQYF. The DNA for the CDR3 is TGCAGTGCAAGGGGACTAGGCCCTCGGGATACGCAGTATTTT.

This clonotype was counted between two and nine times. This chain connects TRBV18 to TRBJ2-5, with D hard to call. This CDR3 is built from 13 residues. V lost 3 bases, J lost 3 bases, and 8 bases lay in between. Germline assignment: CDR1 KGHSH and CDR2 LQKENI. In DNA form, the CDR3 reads TGTGCCAGCTCACCTGGAGAGAAAGAGACCCAGTACTTC. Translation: CASSPGEKETQYF. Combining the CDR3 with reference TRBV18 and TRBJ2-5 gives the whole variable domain NAGVMQNPRHLVRRRGQEARLRCSPMKGHSHVYWYRQLPEEGLKFMVYLQKENIIDESGMPKERFSAEFPKEGPSILRIQQVVRGDSAAYFCASSPGEKETQYFGPGTRLLVL.

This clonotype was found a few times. CDR3 sequence: CASTPGQGDQPQHF. CDR3 DNA: TGTGCCAGCACCCCGGGACAGGGTGATCAGCCCCAGCATTTT. The chain has TRBV28 and TRBJ1-5; 9 nucleotides match TRBD1. After removal of 7 bases from V and 5 bases from J, the junction contained 6 bases not matched to a gene. The CDR3 consists of 14 residues. Per the germline V gene, CDR1 is MDHEN and CDR2 is SYDVKM.